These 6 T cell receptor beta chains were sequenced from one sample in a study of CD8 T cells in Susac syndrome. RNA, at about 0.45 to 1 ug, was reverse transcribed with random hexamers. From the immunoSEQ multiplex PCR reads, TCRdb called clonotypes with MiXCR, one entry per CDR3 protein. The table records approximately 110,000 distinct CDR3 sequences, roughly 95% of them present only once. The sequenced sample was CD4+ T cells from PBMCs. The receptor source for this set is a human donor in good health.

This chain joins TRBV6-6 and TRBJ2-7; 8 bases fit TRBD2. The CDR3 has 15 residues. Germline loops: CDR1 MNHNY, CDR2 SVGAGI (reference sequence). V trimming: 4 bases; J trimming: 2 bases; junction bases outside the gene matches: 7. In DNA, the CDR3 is TGTGCCAGCAGTTCTACTAGCGGAATCACCTACGAGCAGTACTTC. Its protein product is CASSSTSGITYEQYF.

In nucleotides, the CDR3 is TGTGCCAGCAGTCCCCCCTCCCTCAAAGGAAATGAGCAGTTCTTC. Translated: CASSPPSLKGNEQFF. This rearrangement joins TRBV28 to TRBJ2-1; D gene unclear. V was shortened by 5 bases and J by 7 bases, with 18 bases between the two germline ends. CDR3 length equals 15 residues. Germline loops: CDR1 MDHEN, CDR2 SYDVKM.

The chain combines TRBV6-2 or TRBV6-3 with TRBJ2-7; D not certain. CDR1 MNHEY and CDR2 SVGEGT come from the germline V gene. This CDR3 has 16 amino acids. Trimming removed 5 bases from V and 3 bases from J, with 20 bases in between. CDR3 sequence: CASSLGTGRGGYEQYF. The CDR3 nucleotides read TGTGCCAGCAGTCTAGGAACCGGTAGAGGTGGCTACGAGCAGTACTTC.

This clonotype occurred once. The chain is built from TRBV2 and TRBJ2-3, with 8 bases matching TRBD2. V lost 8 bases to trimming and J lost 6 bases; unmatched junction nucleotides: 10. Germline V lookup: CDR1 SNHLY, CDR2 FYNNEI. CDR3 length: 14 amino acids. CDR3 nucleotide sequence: TGTGCCAGCCTTCCCGGGAGGGCCTCGGATACGCAGTATTTT. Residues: CASLPGRASDTQYF.

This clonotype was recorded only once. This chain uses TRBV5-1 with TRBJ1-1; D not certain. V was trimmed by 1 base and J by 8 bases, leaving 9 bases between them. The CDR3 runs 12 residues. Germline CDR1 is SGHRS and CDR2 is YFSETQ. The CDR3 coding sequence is TGCGCCAGCAGCTTGTTAGCAGGCGAAGCTTTCTTT. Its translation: CASSLLAGEAFF.

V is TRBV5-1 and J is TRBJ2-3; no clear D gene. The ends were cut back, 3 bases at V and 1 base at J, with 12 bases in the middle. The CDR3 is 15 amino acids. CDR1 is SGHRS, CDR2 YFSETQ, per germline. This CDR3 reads CASSSDSGRTDTQYF. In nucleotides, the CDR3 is TGCGCCAGCAGCTCAGACTCCGGACGCACAGATACGCAGTATTTT.